This TCR beta chain was documented in a study of memory CD4+ T cells and cytomegalovirus serostatus. Study-wide context: Healthy Belgian adult donors included roughly ten CMV-positive and 24 CMV-negative people.

The CDR3 loop spans 15 amino acids. Germline V gene lookup returns CDR1 KGHSH and CDR2 LQKENI. The V gene lost 3 bases and the J gene lost 2 bases, with 13 bases spanning the gap. Using immunoSEQ multiplex PCR, the repertoire was profiled, and TCRdb retains in-frame clones only, with some absent. This sample has approximately 42,000 clones, with over 60% found just once. The sort gate was single viable CD3+CD4+CD8-CD45RO+ cells for memory CD4+ T cells. The clonotype comes from an adult in good health and CMV-seronegative. Sequenced input: memory CD4+ T cells from blood. The chain joins TRBV18 to TRBJ2-5, with D perhaps matching TRBD1 or TRBD2 (5 bases each). Written as DNA, the CDR3 is TGTGCCAGCTCACCTGGGACGGGATGGCAAGAGACCCAGTACTTC. Its protein is CASSPGTGWQETQYF.